These 11 T cell receptor beta chains were all obtained from the same sample, sequenced in a study of neurological immune-mediated disorders. Using its own MiXCR run on the 5' RACE reads, TCRdb lists one record per CDR3 protein. The sample shows about 29,000 distinct CDR3 sequences, around an eighth of them seen only once. Material for sequencing was PBMCs. These receptor sequences come from a woman in her sixties or seventies in good health.

This clonotype was seen at least ten times. The chain employs TRBV5-1 and TRBJ2-5; D is unresolved. Deletions cut 4 bases from V and 3 bases from J, with 10 bases between. CDR3 length: 13 residues. Germline loops: CDR1 SGHRS, CDR2 YFSETQ. This CDR3 reads CASSPWTEETQYF. As DNA, the CDR3 is TGCGCCAGCAGCCCCTGGACGGAAGAGACCCAGTACTTC.

This clonotype has ten or more counts. Since the CDR3 does not end with the conserved phenylalanine or tryptophan, this likely comes from a read error. V is TRBV5-1 and J is TRBJ2-1, with TRBD1 as a possible D gene (6 bases). The germline CDR1 and CDR2 sequences are SGHRS and YFSETQ. This CDR3 region has 15 residues. The V end lost 3 bases, the J end lost 5 bases, and 15 bases lay between the germline ends. The CDR3 protein is CASSSRASGDNEQFL. DNA for the CDR3: TGCGCCAGCAGCTCTCGGGCCTCAGGGGACAATGAGCAGTTCTTA.

This clonotype was recorded at least ten times. This sequence joins TRBV27 and TRBJ1-2; TRBD1 matches 8 bases. V lost 2 bases and J lost 4; bases outside the gene matches: 9. Per the germline V gene, CDR1 is MNHEY and CDR2 is SMNVEV (reference sequence). The length of the CDR3 is 16 residues. The CDR3 DNA reads TGTGCCAGCAGTTTAAATCGGGACAGGTCTGTCTATGGCTACACCTTC. Its protein product is CASSLNRDRSVYGYTF.

The sample holds one count of this clonotype. This chain links TRBV29-1 with TRBJ2-7; D is uncertain. This CDR3 has 12 residues. V lost 5 bases and J lost 0, with 8 bases in between. In germline, CDR1 is SQVTM, CDR2 ANQGSEA. The CDR3 sequence is CSVLQHSYEQYF. CDR3 coding DNA: TGCAGCGTTCTACAGCACTCCTACGAGCAGTACTTC.

This clonotype appeared many times. The rearrangement uses TRBV5-1 and TRBJ2-5, with 9 bases fitting TRBD1. V lost 7 bases, J lost 1 base, and 8 bases stayed unmatched. Germline-derived CDR1 and CDR2 are SGHRS and YFSETQ. This CDR3 is 15 amino acids long. The CDR3 loop reads CASGGQGQGQETQYF. CDR3 bases: TGCGCCAGCGGGGGCCAGGGACAGGGCCAAGAGACCCAGTACTTC.

This clonotype was seen ten or more times. This chain joins TRBV12-3 or TRBV12-4 and TRBJ2-5, with a weak D call TRBD1 (5 bases). The CDR3 totals 14 residues. V dropped 7 bases and J dropped 1 base, with 13 bases sitting between them. CDR3 nucleotides: TGTGCCAGCACAAGGGGAAATCTCCAAGAGACCCAGTACTTC. It translates to CASTRGNLQETQYF.

This clonotype was picked up many times. The chain couples TRBV18 to TRBJ1-1, with 7 bases that match TRBD1. Germline loops: CDR1 KGHSH, CDR2 LQKENI. CDR3 length: 15 residues. V shed 3 bases, J shed 10 bases, and the junction held 14 bases outside the gene matches. The CDR3 region is CASSPAGQRAVGAFF. For the CDR3, the DNA is TGTGCCAGCTCACCCGCGGGACAGAGGGCGGTGGGAGCTTTCTTT. Using reference TRBV18 and TRBJ1-1 for the parts outside the CDR3, the full variable domain is NAGVMQNPRHLVRRRGQEARLRCSPMKGHSHVYWYRQLPEEGLKFMVYLQKENIIDESGMPKERFSAEFPKEGPSILRIQQVVRGDSAAYFCASSPAGQRAVGAFFGQGTRLTVV.

At least ten counts were recorded for this clonotype. V is TRBV9 and J is TRBJ2-1; the match to TRBD2 covers 8 bases. The V gene end was trimmed by 2 bases and the J gene end by 7 bases; junction bases not matched to a gene: 11. The germline gives CDR1 SGDLS, CDR2 YYNGEE. CDR3 length: 16 amino acids. CDR3 nucleotides: TGTGCCAGCAGCGTTTCAGCGGGAGCCATAAGGAATGAGCAGTTCTTC. This gives the protein CASSVSAGAIRNEQFF.

The table lists this clonotype with many counts. The V gene is TRBV7-8, the J gene TRBJ1-4; D is perhaps TRBD1 (5 bases). Germline assignment: CDR1 SGHVS and CDR2 FQNEAQ. The V and J ends lost 1 base and 8 bases respectively, with 8 bases between them. The CDR3 has 13 residues. In DNA form, the CDR3 reads TGTGCCAGCAGCTTAGAATGGGGGGAAAAACTGTTTTTT. Its protein product is CASSLEWGEKLFF.

In this sample, this clonotype turned up many times. V and J are TRBV5-1 and TRBJ2-3; D gene ambiguous. V was pared by 5 bases and J by 2 bases, with 12 bases between. Germline V gene lookup returns CDR1 SGHRS and CDR2 YFSETQ. The CDR3 is 14 amino acids. CDR3 sequence: CASRPGPNTDTQYF. CDR3 nucleotide sequence: TGCGCCAGCAGACCCGGACCAAACACAGATACGCAGTATTTT.

The sample holds many counts of this clonotype. CDR3 sequence: CASSFYSVVSGANVLTF. In DNA form, the CDR3 reads TGCGCCAGCAGCTTCTACAGCGTTGTCTCTGGGGCCAACGTCCTGACTTTC. V usage is TRBV5-1 and J usage is TRBJ2-6; D unresolved. Between the trimmed V and J ends, which lost 2 bases and 0 bases, there was a span of 12 bases. This CDR3 region has 17 residues. Germline V gene data show CDR1 as SGHRS and CDR2 as YFSETQ.